The entry below gives a single T cell receptor beta chain sequence along with its context. The CDR3 is 18 amino acids. From germline, CDR1 is KGHDR and CDR2 SFDVKD. With 9 bases removed from V and 3 bases from J, the gap between germline ends came to 29 bases. TCRdb fed the RT-PCR reads into MiXCR, producing one record per CDR3 protein. The table has some 880,000 distinct CDR3 sequences, 15% to 20% seen once; the top ten hold about 6%. The data derive from a study of patients and donors after allogeneic stem cell transplantation. The chain links TRBV24-1 to TRBJ2-7; D is possibly TRBD2 (6 bases). This clonotype originated in a human donor who was either an allogeneic HSCT recipient or a stem cell or donor lymphocyte infusion donor (not recorded which). It is not recorded whose cells these are; they may come from a transplant donor. Specimen: blood, either unsorted or a sorted T cell fraction (not recorded which). The CDR3 sequence is CATPRRGGRRVFGYEQYF. The CDR3, as DNA: TGTGCCACCCCAAGGAGGGGCGGACGTAGGGTTTTCGGCTACGAGCAGTACTTC.